Presented here are 22 T cell receptor beta chains from one specimen sequenced in a study of cytomegalovirus exposure and HLA in healthy donors. The PCR was carried out with 60 Vbeta primers and 13 Jbeta primers. Libraries were prepared by immunoSEQ multiplex PCR; TCRdb keeps only in-frame clonotypes and omits some of them. Of fewer than 200,000 clones in the sample, more than 65% were seen once. Sequencing was done on a sample of PBMCs. These receptors were taken from a male donor in good health and CMV-seronegative.

The chain recombines TRBV7-3 with TRBJ2-3; 7 nucleotides match TRBD2. V was pared by 2 bases and J by 4 bases, with 9 bases of the junction left unmatched. The CDR3 runs 16 residues. CDR1 is SGHTA and CDR2 is FQGTGA in the germline V gene. This CDR3 reads CASSLSGGSGADTQYF. The CDR3, as DNA: TGTGCCAGCAGCTTATCTGGCGGGAGTGGAGCAGATACGCAGTATTTT.

The table lists this clone with a few counts. This chain connects TRBV6-5 to TRBJ1-1; D might be TRBD1 (6 bases). The germline V gene encodes CDR1 MNHEY and CDR2 SVGAGI. The CDR3 runs to 13 residues. Trimming cost V 6 bases and J 0 bases, with 8 bases left between them. CDR3 sequence: CASRQGLNTEAFF. For the CDR3, the DNA is TGTGCCAGCAGACAGGGACTGAACACTGAAGCTTTCTTT.

V usage is TRBV6-5 and J usage is TRBJ1-2; weak D call: TRBD1 (6 bases). The CDR3 extends over 14 amino acids. Between the trimmed V and J ends, which lost 5 bases and 3 bases, there was a span of 13 bases. CDR1 and CDR2 from the germline V gene are MNHEY and SVGAGI. CDR3 nucleotides: TGTGCCAGCAGTACCCGACAGGCCCACTATGGCTACACCTTC. Translation: CASSTRQAHYGYTF.

This rearrangement joins TRBV30 to TRBJ1-1, with TRBD1 as a possible D gene (5 bases). V was clipped by 2 bases and J by 4 bases, with 14 bases between them. CDR1 is GTSNPN and CDR2 is SVGIG in the germline V gene (reference sequence). The CDR3 consists of 14 residues. The CDR3 is CAWSFQGGTTEAFF. Here the CDR3 DNA reads TGTGCCTGGAGTTTCCAGGGAGGGACCACTGAAGCTTTCTTT.

This clone has only one observation. The gene calls are TRBV2 and TRBJ2-5; D unresolved. CDR3 size: 13 residues. V gave up 7 bases and J gave up 0 bases, with 9 bases separating them. CDR1 and CDR2 from the germline V gene are SNHLY and FYNNEI. CDR3 DNA sequence: TGTGCCAGCATGAACTTCAACCAAGAGACCCAGTACTTC. This encodes CASMNFNQETQYF. Full variable domain (outside the CDR3, taken from reference TRBV2 and TRBJ2-5): EPEVTQTPSHQVTQMGQEVILRCVPISNHLYFYWYRQILGQKVEFLVSFYNNEISEKSEIFDDQFSVERPDGSNFTLKIRSTKLEDSAMYFCASMNFNQETQYFGPGTRLLVL.

The chain couples TRBV5-4 to TRBJ1-1; D remains ambiguous. V lost 4 bases to trimming and J lost 4 bases, with 11 bases between them. Germline V CDR1 and CDR2: SGHNT, YYREEE (reference sequence). CDR3 length equals 13 residues. CDR3 sequence reads: CASSTNYGTEAFF. CDR3 sequence (DNA): TGTGCCAGCAGCACCAATTACGGCACTGAAGCTTTCTTT.

The chain links TRBV11-2 to TRBJ1-5; no definite D call. Trimming cost V 1 base and J 1 base, with 11 bases left between them. The CDR3 length is 16 residues. Germline CDR1 and CDR2: SGHAT and FQNNGV. In DNA, the CDR3 is TGTGCCAGCAGCTTAGTAGCGGGGAAGAGCAATCAGCCCCAGCATTTT. It is translated as CASSLVAGKSNQPQHF.

V is TRBV14 and J is TRBJ2-7; 7 nucleotides line up with TRBD1. The CDR3 has 15 amino acids. The V segment lost 0 bases and the J segment 2 bases; nucleotides outside the gene matches: 4. Germline V gene lookup returns CDR1 SGHDN and CDR2 FVKESK. The CDR3 DNA sequence: TGTGCCAGCAGCCAAGATTCGGACAGGACCTACGAGCAGTACTTC. Translation: CASSQDSDRTYEQYF.

The chain joins TRBV5-1 to TRBJ2-5, with 9 bases matching TRBD1. The CDR3 spans 13 residues. CDR1 is SGHRS and CDR2 is YFSETQ in the germline V gene. V lost 6 bases to trimming and J lost 6 bases; unmatched junction nucleotides: 6. This chain's CDR3 is CASTSGQGKTQYF. DNA of the CDR3: TGCGCCAGCACCTCGGGACAGGGAAAGACCCAGTACTTC.

The chain couples TRBV27 to TRBJ1-5; TRBD1 matches 7 bases. The CDR3 is 16 amino acids. Germline V CDR1 and CDR2: MNHEY, SMNVEV (reference sequence). The J segment lost 2 bases and the V segment lost 5 bases, leaving 9 bases of the junction unmatched. The CDR3 loop is CASSTRTGGRNQPQHF. The CDR3 DNA reads TGTGCCAGCAGTACCAGGACAGGTGGGCGCAATCAGCCCCAGCATTTT.

The chain employs TRBV25-1 and TRBJ2-2; TRBD1 matches at 9 bases. Trimming cost V 0 bases and J 4 bases; bases outside gene matches: 6. CDR1 and CDR2 (germline): MGHDK, SYGVNS. The CDR3 has 17 amino acids. In DNA form, the CDR3 reads TGTGCCAGCAGTGAATATGTGGGACAGGGACCCACCGGGGAGCTGTTTTTT. It yields the protein CASSEYVGQGPTGELFF.

This sequence joins TRBV28 and TRBJ2-6, with 10 positions matching TRBD1. The J segment lost 10 bases and the V segment lost 0 bases, leaving 9 bases of the junction unmatched. The CDR3 extends over 17 amino acids. Germline CDR1 and CDR2: MDHEN and SYDVKM. The CDR3 DNA reads as TGTGCCAGCAGTTTATGGGGGGGACAGGGGACGGCAAACGTCCTGACTTTC. It is translated as CASSLWGGQGTANVLTF.

Remarks on this clone: A read error may produce the germline difference seen at one junction end. This sample also contains other DNA sequences that code for the same CDR3. The V and J genes are TRBV27 and TRBJ1-6; 7 bases are shared with TRBD1. Germline V gives CDR1 MNHEY, CDR2 SMNVEV (reference sequence). This CDR3 has 16 amino acids. CDR3 loop: CASSDQGVNYNSPLHF. The CDR3 nucleotides are TGTGCCAGCAGTGACCAGGGGGTCAACTATAATTCCCCCCTCCACTTT.

V and J are TRBV18 and TRBJ1-1; D remains ambiguous. The V gene lost 5 bases and the J gene lost 7 bases, with 32 bases spanning the gap. Germline lookup yields CDR1 KGHSH and CDR2 LQKENI. The CDR3 is 19 amino acids. The CDR3 DNA reads TGTGCCAGCTCAACAACCCCACAACCACGGGGATTGAGGGCAGATGAAGCTTTCTTT. Its protein product is CASSTTPQPRGLRADEAFF.

The V call is TRBV6-5, the J call TRBJ1-1, with a weak D call TRBD1 (5 bases). The germline V and J ends were trimmed by 6 bases and 11 bases, with 16 bases remaining between them. Germline V lookup: CDR1 MNHEY, CDR2 SVGAGI. There are 12 residues in the CDR3. CDR3 in DNA: TGTGCCAGCAGCGAAGCAGGGTTGGGGGCTTTCTTT. This codes for CASSEAGLGAFF.

The chain is built from TRBV7-3 and TRBJ2-7; D is perhaps TRBD2 (6 bases). The ends were cut back, 2 bases at V and 0 bases at J, with 11 bases in the middle. CDR1 is SGHTA, CDR2 FQGTGA, per germline. This CDR3 comprises 15 residues. Here the CDR3 reads CASSLGRSGSYEQYF. CDR3 sequence (DNA): TGTGCCAGCAGCTTAGGTCGTAGCGGCTCCTACGAGCAGTACTTC.

This sequence joins TRBV27 and TRBJ2-6; D is perhaps TRBD1 (5 bases). Trimming took off 1 base at V and 0 bases at J, with 13 bases between the two ends. From germline, CDR1 is MNHEY and CDR2 SMNVEV (reference sequence). The CDR3 is 18 amino acids. As DNA, the CDR3 is TGTGCCAGCAGTTTATTAGGCCTCAGGGCCTCTGGGGCCAACGTCCTGACTTTC. Amino acid sequence: CASSLLGLRASGANVLTF.

The CDR3: CASSGGLYEETQYF. For the CDR3, the DNA is TGTGCCAGCAGCGGCGGACTATATGAAGAGACCCAGTACTTC. The rearrangement uses TRBV9 and TRBJ2-5; D is perhaps TRBD2 (6 bases). The CDR3 length is 14 residues. CDR1 and CDR2 from the germline V gene are SGDLS and YYNGEE. The V end was cut by 3 bases, the J end by 3 bases, with 12 bases between.

This clone was detected only once. This chain uses TRBV5-4 with TRBJ2-7; 10 positions agree with TRBD2. The CDR3 is made up of 16 amino acids. Losses at the gene ends were 4 bases for V and 4 bases for J; bases not matched to a gene: 11. CDR1 SGHNT and CDR2 YYREEE come from the germline V gene (reference sequence). CDR3 sequence: CASSPDRTSGRYEQYF. The CDR3 DNA follows: TGTGCCAGCAGCCCCGACAGGACTAGCGGCAGATACGAGCAGTACTTC.

The chain combines TRBV7-9 with TRBJ1-6; TRBD1 aligns across 9 bases. V lost 3 bases and J lost 7; bases outside the gene matches: 7. Per germline, CDR1 SEHNR and CDR2 FQNEAQ (reference sequence). This CDR3 contains 16 residues. This CDR3 reads CASSFGGTGKNSPLHF. The CDR3 coding sequence is TGTGCCAGCAGCTTTGGGGGGACAGGGAAAAATTCACCCCTCCACTTT.

This sequence joins TRBV7-2 and TRBJ1-5; the match to TRBD1 covers 8 bases. With V trimmed by 5 bases and J by 5 bases, 5 bases remained unmatched. The germline gives CDR1 SGHTA, CDR2 FQGNSA. The CDR3 extends over 14 amino acids. CDR3 in DNA: TGTGCCAGCAGCCTGGACAGGGCACATCAGCCCCAGCATTTT. It is translated as CASSLDRAHQPQHF.

The chain has TRBV6-5 and TRBJ1-3; D is possibly TRBD1 (5 bases). Trimming removed 6 bases at V and 0 bases at J, with 9 bases between. Looked up from germline, CDR1 is MNHEY and CDR2 is SVGAGI. This CDR3 region has 14 residues. The CDR3 here is CASSAGVSGNTIYF. The CDR3 DNA reads TGTGCCAGCAGCGCGGGGGTCTCTGGAAACACCATATATTTT.